These 21 T cell receptor beta chains were sequenced from one sample in a study of CD8+CD57+ T cells in acquired aplastic anemia. Whoever was chosen for sequencing had shown CD8+CD57+ cell expansion by flow cytometry. Profiles of TCR beta VDJ and CDR3 were generated from a genomic DNA template. TCRdb processed the reads anew with MiXCR; each CDR3 protein has one entry. The table has around 250,000 distinct CDR3 sequences, approximately 82% seen once; the top ten hold 42%. The material sequenced was sorted CD4+, CD8+, or CD8+CD57+ T cells (not recorded which) from PBMCs. Receptors originate from a human donor with aplastic anemia.

The chain combines TRBV15 with TRBJ2-7; 7 bases line up with TRBD1. V dropped 0 bases and J dropped 4; count of bases not matched to a gene: 6. Germline V lookup: CDR1 LNHNV, CDR2 YYDKDF (reference sequence). This CDR3 is built from 15 residues. CDR3 nucleotide sequence: TGTGCCACCAGCAGAGATAGACAGGGTGGATACGAGCAGTACTTC. This gives the protein CATSRDRQGGYEQYF.

V is TRBV7-4 and J is TRBJ1-1; D not resolved. The CDR3 is 15 residues long. Per germline, CDR1 SGHVT and CDR2 SQSDAQ. Trimming pared 5 bases from V and 14 bases from J, leaving 27 bases between. CDR3 sequence (DNA): TGTGCCAGCAGCGTAGATCTGAAGAGCACAGATGAGGAGTTCTTT. Residues: CASSVDLKSTDEEFF.

The chain couples TRBV7-9 to TRBJ2-5, with D maybe TRBD2 (5 bases). Germline CDR1 reads SEHNR; CDR2 reads FQNEAQ (reference sequence). V was shortened by 1 base and J by 11 bases, with 23 bases between the two germline ends. CDR3 length equals 16 residues. CDR3 bases: TGTGCCAGCAGCTTAGTACCCGGGGAGCTGATGTTTGGACAGTACTTC. Protein product: CASSLVPGELMFGQYF. Combining the CDR3 with reference TRBV7-9 and TRBJ2-5 gives the whole variable domain DTGVSQNPRHKITKRGQNVTFRCDPISEHNRLYWYRQTLGQGPEFLTYFQNEAQLEKSRLLSDRFSAERPKGSFSTLEIQRTEQGDSAMYLCASSLVPGELMFGQYFGPGTRLLVL.

In the case of this clonotype: The junction departs from germline at one end; a sequencing error may be responsible. J is TRBJ2-5 and V is TRBV5-6; D is unclear. Germline V gene sequence: CDR1 SGHDT, CDR2 YYEEEE. The CDR3 has 14 amino acids. This CDR3 is CATSPVDGQETQYF. CDR3 DNA: TGTGCCACCAGCCCCGTTGACGGCCAAGAGACCCAGTACTTC.

With regard to this clonotype: This likely comes from a read error, as the CDR3 has no conserved phenylalanine or tryptophan at its end. No DNA is shown, since the ends of the CDR3 on it are uncertain; the CDR3 is the one TCRdb lists. The chain employs TRBV7-7 and TRBJ1-2. Germline V gene lookup returns CDR1 SSHAT and CDR2 FNYEAQ (reference sequence). The CDR3 contains 13 residues when both ends are counted. The CDR3 reads CASSPELAGGRDM.

Comments on this clonotype: This CDR3 fails to terminate in the conserved phenylalanine or tryptophan, so it likely reflects a read error. This chain links TRBV7-9 with TRBJ2-3; TRBD2 matches 8 bases. The germline V gene encodes CDR1 SEHNR and CDR2 FQNEAQ (reference sequence). The CDR3 sequence is 13 residues long. Losses at the gene ends were 3 bases for V and 11 bases for J; bases not matched to a gene: 7. CDR3 nucleotide sequence: TGTGCCAGCAGCTTTCGGGGAAGCGGGGGGCAGTATGTT. Protein sequence: CASSFRGSGGQYV.

The gene calls are TRBV9 and TRBJ2-6, with 9 bases fitting TRBD2. V lost 1 base and J lost 11; bases outside the gene matches: 13. Germline CDR1 and CDR2: SGDLS and YYNGEE. The CDR3 contains 17 residues. In DNA, the CDR3 is TGTGCCAGCAGCGTAAGCGGGGGGCCCAATGGGCAGTACGTCCTGACTTTC. This gives the protein CASSVSGGPNGQYVLTF.

In regard to this clonotype: One end of the junction fails to match germline, which may point to a read error. The chain combines TRBV9 with TRBJ1-2; no firm D call. The CDR3 runs to 13 residues. Germline CDR1 reads SGDLS; CDR2 reads YYNGEE. In DNA form, the CDR3 reads TGTGCCAGCAGCGAAGGGTCTGATAGGCGGTATTTTTTC. Protein product: CASSEGSDRRYFF.

This clonotype was recorded only once. The chain couples TRBV7-9 to TRBJ2-5; TRBD2 matches 7 bases. This CDR3 has 15 residues. Trimming at V came to 3 bases and at J to 10 bases, leaving 14 bases not matched to a gene. Germline V CDR1 and CDR2: SEHNR, FQNEAQ (reference sequence). The CDR3 region has the DNA TGTGCCAGCAGCTTGGGCGGGGGTTGTGGAGCGAGCCAGTACTTC. Protein sequence: CASSLGGGCGASQYF.

The V call is TRBV9, the J call TRBJ1-2; the D is unclear. The CDR3 contains 14 residues. Germline CDR1 and CDR2: SGDLS and YYNGEE. Trimming cost V 7 bases and J 10 bases, with 23 bases left between them. CDR3 protein: CASGEAGHIQYYTF. CDR3 nucleotides: TGTGCCAGCGGCGAAGCTGGGCACATTCAGTACTACACCTTC.

A remark on this clonotype: As the CDR3 is not closed by the conserved phenylalanine or tryptophan, this likely results from a read error. The chain uses TRBV2 and TRBJ1-1, with D possibly matching TRBD1 (6 bases). The V and J ends lost 4 bases and 5 bases respectively, with 17 bases between them. CDR1 and CDR2 from the germline V gene are SNHLY and FYNNEI. The CDR3 runs to 15 residues. CDR3 nucleotides: TGTGCCAGCAGTGGGGTGGGGGGGGCGACTACTGAAGCTTTCTGT. Translation: CASSGVGGATTEAFC.

Turning to this clonotype: One end of the junction is discordant with germline, which a read error may explain. The V gene is TRBV2, the J gene TRBJ2-5; TRBD1 is a possible D gene (6 bases). CDR3 length: 14 residues. In germline, CDR1 is SNHLY, CDR2 FYNNEI. CDR3 protein: CATSGGGSQETEYF. The CDR3, as DNA: TGTGCCACCAGTGGGGGCGGCAGCCAAGAGACCGAGTACTTC.

This clonotype was detected only a few times. The V call is TRBV7-2, the J call TRBJ2-7, with 9 bases aligning to TRBD1. CDR3 length equals 15 residues. CDR1 is SGHTA, CDR2 FQGNSA, per germline. Germline trimming cut 1 base from V and 5 bases from J; bases unmatched to any gene: 6. The CDR3 DNA sequence: TGTGCCAGCAGCTTAGTGTCCACAGGGGGCGACGAGCAGTACTTC. Translation gives CASSLVSTGGDEQYF.

V usage is TRBV5-6 and J usage is TRBJ2-7; possibly TRBD2 for D (5 bases). Per germline, CDR1 SGHDT and CDR2 YYEEEE. This CDR3 spans 16 amino acids. CDR3 bases: TGTGCCGGCAGCTTGCAGAGGGCCGGTGTCCCATACGAGTACTCCGTC. It is translated as CAGSLQRAGVPYEYSV.

V usage is TRBV29-1 and J usage is TRBJ1-2, with 10 bases fitting TRBD1. Germline CDR1 reads SQVTM; CDR2 reads ANQGSEA. CDR3 length equals 13 residues. Trimming cost V 6 bases and J 2 bases; bases outside gene matches: 3. CDR3 amino acids: CSVSDRGNYGYTF. CDR3 coding DNA: TGCAGCGTCTCGGACAGGGGGAACTATGGCTACACCTTC.

The rearrangement links TRBV29-1 to TRBJ1-2; TRBD1 aligns across 7 bases. Germline V gene lookup returns CDR1 SQVTM and CDR2 ANQGSEA. The CDR3 has 15 amino acids. Trimming at V came to 1 base and at J to 2 bases, leaving 7 bases not matched to a gene. CDR3 sequence (DNA): TGCAGCGTTGAAGGCGGTGAGACAGGGAACTATGGCTACACCTTC. This codes for CSVEGGETGNYGYTF.

This chain connects TRBV2 to TRBJ1-5, with D possibly TRBD1 on 5 matching bases. V was shortened by 8 bases and J by 4 bases, with 9 bases between the two germline ends. The CDR3 contains 12 residues. Germline CDR1 is SNHLY and CDR2 is FYNNEI. CDR3 residues: CASLGTNQPQHF. CDR3 in DNA: TGTGCCAGCCTAGGGACTAATCAGCCCCAGCATTTT.

As concerns this clonotype: At one of its ends the junction is not consistent with the germline gene, which may arise from a read error. The CDR3 here is CASSFPDTEDF. In DNA, the CDR3 is TGTGCCAGCAGCTTCCCAGATACGGAGGATTTT. The J gene is TRBJ2-3, the V gene TRBV7-9, with D tentatively TRBD2 (5 bases). Germline CDR1 and CDR2: SEHNR and FQNEAQ (reference sequence). The CDR3 has 11 residues.

A remark on this clonotype: Germline is not matched at one junction end, which may reflect a read error. The rearrangement joins TRBV9 to TRBJ2-5, with TRBD1 matching 7 bases. CDR1 SGDLS and CDR2 YYNGEE come from the germline V gene. This CDR3 contains 14 residues. CDR3 amino acids: CATSVGTETQSFYF. DNA of the CDR3: TGTGCCACCAGCGTAGGGACAGAGACGCAGTCCTTTTACTTC.

As to this clonotype: Germline and junction disagree at one end, which may indicate a read error. J is TRBJ1-1 and V is TRBV7-3; TRBD1 might be the D (6 bases). Germline CDR1 and CDR2: SGHTA and FQGTGA. The CDR3 is made up of 15 amino acids. The DNA of the CDR3 is TGTGCCGGCAGCTCCGCAGGCACAGGGAGCGATGCCCATTTCTTT. As protein: CAGSSAGTGSDAHFF.

V gene TRBV19 combines with J gene TRBJ1-6, with TRBD1 as a possible D gene (5 bases). Germline loops: CDR1 LNHDA, CDR2 SQIVND (reference sequence). V was clipped by 7 bases and J by 10 bases, with 20 bases between them. The CDR3 is made up of 15 amino acids. CDR3 bases: TGTGCCAGTACCCTTGGCGAGGGGCGGGCGTCACCCCTCCACTTT. Translated, it gives CASTLGEGRASPLHF.